The 8 T cell receptor beta chains in this list originate from one sample, sequenced in a study of cytomegalovirus exposure and HLA in healthy donors. The primer mix had 60 Vbeta and 13 Jbeta primers. Measured with immunoSEQ multiplex PCR; TCRdb has only the in-frame clones, and not every one. The sample shows tens of thousands of clones, 60% to 80% of them seen only once. Sequenced sample: PBMCs. The receptor set was obtained from a man aged 30 to 39 in good health and CMV-seronegative.

The rearrangement uses TRBV27 and TRBJ2-7, with 13 bases identical to TRBD2. Germline CDR1 MNHEY, CDR2 SMNVEV (reference sequence). The V gene end was trimmed by 3 bases and the J gene end by 2 bases; junction bases not matched to a gene: 4. The CDR3 runs 16 residues. As DNA, the CDR3 is TGTGCCAGCAGTTTGGGACTAGCGGGGCCGACCTACGAGCAGTACTTC. It yields the protein CASSLGLAGPTYEQYF.

The chain is built from TRBV27 and TRBJ2-1, with TRBD2 identical over 10 bases. CDR1 and CDR2 (germline): MNHEY, SMNVEV (reference sequence). The length of the CDR3 is 16 residues. After removal of 2 bases from V and 10 bases from J, the junction contained 11 bases not matched to a gene. The CDR3 coding sequence is TGTGCCAGCAGTTTAAGAGTTGTAGCGGGAGGTCGGGAGCAGTTCTTC. Translated: CASSLRVVAGGREQFF.

The rearrangement joins TRBV27 to TRBJ2-5; TRBD1 aligns across 9 bases. This CDR3 is built from 16 residues. V dropped 3 bases and J dropped 5; count of bases not matched to a gene: 10. Looked up from germline, CDR1 is MNHEY and CDR2 is SMNVEV (reference sequence). CDR3 DNA sequence: TGTGCCAGCAGTTTGGGACAGGGCACTCTGTCGGAGACCCAGTACTTC. Its translation: CASSLGQGTLSETQYF.

This rearrangement joins TRBV5-1 to TRBJ2-1, with a weak D call TRBD2 (5 bases). Trimming cost V 0 bases and J 6 bases, with 10 bases left between them. Germline V gene sequence: CDR1 SGHRS, CDR2 YFSETQ. This CDR3 comprises 14 residues. The CDR3 nucleotides are TGCGCCAGCAGCTTGGATTGGGAGCGCAATGAGCAGTTCTTC. Translating it yields CASSLDWERNEQFF.

This chain joins TRBV7-9 and TRBJ2-4; TRBD1 matches 9 bases. The length of the CDR3 is 16 residues. Germline V lookup: CDR1 SEHNR, CDR2 FQNEAQ (reference sequence). Unmatched junction bases numbered 12, after V lost 5 bases and J lost 7 bases. The CDR3 nucleotides read TGTGCCAGCAGCCCCCCCGTTTGGGACAGGGAGAACATTCAGTACTTC. Residues: CASSPPVWDRENIQYF.

This clone was recorded a few times. The sample holds other DNA sequences that translate to the same CDR3. The chain links TRBV7-2 to TRBJ1-2, with D hard to call. From germline, CDR1 is SGHTA and CDR2 FQGNSA. The V end was cut by 1 base, the J end by 8 bases, with 17 bases between. This CDR3 is 15 amino acids long. The CDR3 coding sequence is TGTGCCAGCAGCTTAGTGGGATTCCTAGAGGGAGGCTACACCTTC. Translating gives CASSLVGFLEGGYTF.

This clone turned up a few times. V gene TRBV2 combines with J gene TRBJ1-1, with TRBD1 matching 8 bases. CDR1 and CDR2 from the germline V gene are SNHLY and FYNNEI. CDR3 length equals 14 residues. With V trimmed by 5 bases and J by 4 bases, 6 bases remained unmatched. Here the CDR3 DNA reads TGTGCCAGCAGTATACAGGGGGTTGGCACTGAAGCTTTCTTT. This sequence encodes CASSIQGVGTEAFF.

V and J are TRBV11-2 and TRBJ2-7; 13 nucleotides agree with TRBD2. CDR3 size: 17 residues. Germline V lookup: CDR1 SGHAT, CDR2 FQNNGV. Trimming cost V 5 bases and J 9 bases; bases outside gene matches: 16. The CDR3 protein is CASSPGMGLAGPAGQYF. The CDR3 coding sequence is TGTGCCAGCAGCCCGGGGATGGGACTAGCGGGACCCGCGGGGCAGTACTTC.